The 19 T cell receptor beta chains reported below all come from one sample, sequenced in a study of blood T cell repertoires in COVID-19. Here immunoSEQ multiplex PCR was the method, and the copy in TCRdb shows in-frame clones only, minus some. The data contain a few hundred thousand clones, roughly 87% of them singletons. What was sequenced was peripheral blood. The receptor source for this set is a man between 18 and 35 years old with active or convalescent COVID-19.

The V gene is TRBV5-1, the J gene TRBJ2-3, with TRBD2 as a possible D gene (5 bases). Trimming left V 0 bases short and J 5 bases short, with 10 bases between. The CDR3 contains 14 residues. Germline V gives CDR1 SGHRS, CDR2 YFSETQ. The CDR3 region has the DNA TGCGCCAGCAGCTTGGATGAGGGAAGAGATACGCAGTATTTT. Amino acid sequence: CASSLDEGRDTQYF.

The chain recombines TRBV6-4 with TRBJ2-3; TRBD2 matches 9 bases. Germline V lookup: CDR1 MRHNA, CDR2 SNTAGT. The V and J ends lost 5 bases and 3 bases, in that order; junction bases with no gene match: 6. The CDR3 has 15 residues. The CDR3 nucleotides read TGTGCCAGCAGTCCACTAGCGGGCCGTACAGATACGCAGTATTTT. Its protein product is CASSPLAGRTDTQYF.

V usage is TRBV5-8 and J usage is TRBJ2-3, with D possibly being TRBD1 (6 bases). Between the trimmed V and J ends, which lost 1 base and 2 bases, there was a span of 11 bases. Germline CDR1 is SGHTS and CDR2 is YDEGEE. The CDR3 extends over 15 amino acids. The CDR3 protein is CASSLNGGPTDTQYF. CDR3 DNA sequence: TGTGCCAGCAGCTTGAATGGGGGCCCCACAGATACGCAGTATTTT.

This sequence joins TRBV4-3 and TRBJ1-5; the D gene is possibly TRBD1 (5 bases). The germline V gene encodes CDR1 LGHNA and CDR2 YSLEER. The CDR3 is made up of 14 amino acids. V lost 0 bases and J lost 7, with 10 bases in between. The CDR3 nucleotides are TGCGCCAGCAGCCAAGACGGGTGGGGCCAGCCCCAGCATTTT. It translates to CASSQDGWGQPQHF.

This clone appeared once. The chain is built from TRBV6-5 and TRBJ2-1; 9 nucleotides align to TRBD2. This CDR3 has 15 residues. From germline, CDR1 is MNHEY and CDR2 SVGAGI. The ends lost 7 bases at V and 1 base at J; junction bases unmatched: 5. The CDR3 is CASNAGGGSYNEQFF. The CDR3 nucleotides are TGTGCCAGCAACGCGGGAGGGGGATCCTACAATGAGCAGTTCTTC.

This chain joins TRBV6-5 and TRBJ1-1; D is perhaps TRBD1 (6 bases). Germline V gives CDR1 MNHEY, CDR2 SVGAGI. V shed 6 bases and J shed 0 bases, with 8 bases lying between them. The CDR3 is made up of 13 amino acids. For the CDR3, the DNA is TGTGCCAGCAGAGGACAGTTGAACACTGAAGCTTTCTTT. Translated: CASRGQLNTEAFF.

The chain uses TRBV2 and TRBJ2-7, with TRBD2 matching over 9 bases. The J segment lost 0 bases and the V segment lost 6 bases, leaving 6 bases of the junction unmatched. CDR1 is SNHLY, CDR2 FYNNEI, per germline. The CDR3 sequence is 15 residues long. Written as DNA, the CDR3 is TGTGCCAGCAGCGCACTTAGCGGGAGCTCCTACGAGCAGTACTTC. Residues: CASSALSGSSYEQYF.

This chain uses TRBV5-1 with TRBJ2-7; TRBD2 matches 15 bases. The V and J ends lost 6 bases and 3 bases, in that order; junction bases with no gene match: 7. Germline CDR1 SGHRS, CDR2 YFSETQ. This CDR3 spans 16 amino acids. The CDR3 bases are TGCGCCAGCACCGGACTAGCGGGAGGGCCGGTCTACGAGCAGTACTTC. Residues: CASTGLAGGPVYEQYF.

The gene calls are TRBV4-3 and TRBJ1-2, with 8 bases aligning to TRBD1. J lost 3 bases, V lost 0 bases, and 3 bases had no gene match. CDR3 length: 15 residues. Germline loops: CDR1 LGHNA, CDR2 YSLEER. The chain's CDR3 is CASSQDPTGDYGYTF. The CDR3 nucleotides read TGCGCCAGCAGCCAAGATCCGACAGGGGACTATGGCTACACCTTC.

The chain employs TRBV7-6 and TRBJ2-5; D is unresolved. The CDR3 loop spans 14 amino acids. CDR1 is SGHVS and CDR2 is FNYEAQ in the germline V gene. The V gene lost 2 bases and the J gene lost 3 bases, with 10 bases spanning the gap. The CDR3 loop is CASSLYGPKETQYF. Here the CDR3 DNA reads TGTGCCAGCAGCTTATATGGGCCAAAAGAGACCCAGTACTTC.

CDR3 nucleotide sequence: TGTGCCAGCAGAGTTCAGGTTTGGGGGGGAAGCATTCAGTACTTC. Translated: CASRVQVWGGSIQYF. V and J are TRBV6-5 and TRBJ2-4, with 7 bases fitting TRBD2. Per germline, CDR1 MNHEY and CDR2 SVGAGI. After removal of 6 bases from V and 9 bases from J, the junction contained 14 bases not matched to a gene. CDR3 length: 15 residues.

The chain combines TRBV10-3 with TRBJ2-7, with D unclear. V lost 0 bases to trimming and J lost 6 bases, with 9 bases between them. The CDR3 covers 13 residues. CDR1 is ENHRY and CDR2 is SYGVKD in the germline V gene. The CDR3 is CAISESALFEQYF. For the CDR3, the DNA is TGTGCCATCAGTGAGTCCGCGCTTTTCGAGCAGTACTTC.

The chain links TRBV3-1 (or the pseudogene TRBV3-2) to TRBJ1-1, with D possibly TRBD1 on 5 matching bases. Germline loops: CDR1 LGHDT, CDR2 YNNKEL (reference sequence). The CDR3 consists of 19 residues. V shed 1 base and J shed 0 bases, with 21 bases lying between them. CDR3 region: CASSQGAVGGNAMNTEAFF. CDR3 in DNA: TGTGCCAGCAGCCAAGGCGCAGTCGGGGGGAACGCAATGAACACTGAAGCTTTCTTT.

V usage is TRBV7-2 and J usage is TRBJ2-1; D gene uncertain. The CDR3 totals 13 residues. Germline-derived CDR1 and CDR2 are SGHTA and FQGNSA. Trimming shortened V by 1 base and J by 6 bases, and 7 bases separated the two germline ends. The CDR3 DNA follows: TGTGCCAGCAGCTTAGGGCCAAGCAATGAGCAGTTCTTC. This sequence encodes CASSLGPSNEQFF.

The rearrangement links TRBV7-2 to TRBJ2-1, with D maybe TRBD2 (5 bases). The CDR3 is 13 amino acids. Germline lookup yields CDR1 SGHTA and CDR2 FQGNSA. V was shortened by 4 bases and J by 10 bases, with 14 bases between the two germline ends. CDR3 loop: CASSWRSGIEQFF. Written as DNA, the CDR3 is TGTGCCAGCAGCTGGCGGTCCGGGATCGAGCAGTTCTTC. The variable domain in full, completed from reference TRBV7-2 and TRBJ2-1, reads GAGVSQSPSNKVTEKGKDVELRCDPISGHTALYWYRQSLGQGLEFLIYFQGNSAPDKSGLPSDRFSAERTGGSVSTLTIQRTQQEDSAVYLCASSWRSGIEQFFGPGTRLTVL.

This chain links TRBV7-2 with TRBJ1-5; maybe TRBD1 (6 bases). Trimming took off 1 base at V and 1 base at J, with 8 bases between the two ends. The CDR3 has 15 amino acids. In germline, CDR1 is SGHTA, CDR2 FQGNSA. CDR3 sequence (DNA): TGTGCCAGCAGCTTAGAGGGACAAAGCAATCAGCCCCAGCATTTT. Its translation: CASSLEGQSNQPQHF.

CDR3 sequence (DNA): TGTGCCAGCAGCTTGCTAGCGGGGGAGTCGAATGAGCAGTTCTTC. Amino acid sequence: CASSLLAGESNEQFF. The J gene is TRBJ2-1, the V gene TRBV5-6; the match to TRBD2 covers 10 bases. Per the germline V gene, CDR1 is SGHDT and CDR2 is YYEEEE. After removal of 1 base from V and 7 bases from J, the junction contained 5 bases not matched to a gene. This CDR3 comprises 15 residues.

The V call is TRBV7-9, the J call TRBJ1-2, with 7 bases that match TRBD1. Losses at the gene ends were 5 bases for V and 7 bases for J; bases not matched to a gene: 4. Per germline, CDR1 SEHNR and CDR2 FQNEAQ (reference sequence). The CDR3 has 12 residues. The CDR3 spells CASSVGTAGYTF. CDR3 coding DNA: TGTGCCAGCAGCGTAGGGACAGCTGGCTACACCTTC.

The chain couples TRBV28 to TRBJ1-1; TRBD1 matches at 7 bases. Trimming removed 2 bases from V and 5 bases from J; junction bases left unmatched: 2. CDR1 and CDR2 from the germline V gene are MDHEN and SYDVKM. The CDR3 contains 13 residues. The DNA for the CDR3 is TGTGCCAGCAGTTTAAACAGGGGTACTGAAGCTTTCTTT. Translated: CASSLNRGTEAFF.